This record looks at one T cell receptor (beta chain) sequence and its context. This specimen belongs to a study of T cell changes during pregnancy in multiple sclerosis. Generated by immunoSEQ multiplex PCR, the TCRdb table keeps only in-frame clones and is missing some. The repertoire holds tens of thousands of clones, approximately 92% seen once, with roughly 3% in the top ten. The clonotype was recovered from a female donor in good health, enrolled as a control in a pregnancy study. The sequenced sample was peripheral blood, obtained in the third trimester of pregnancy.

CDR3 nucleotides: TGTGCCAGCAGCTTGGAACAGGGGGACATTCAGTACTTC. Protein product: CASSLEQGDIQYF. The rearrangement uses TRBV5-8 and TRBJ2-4; 8 bases match TRBD1. The V and J ends lost 0 bases and 8 bases, in that order; junction bases with no gene match: 1. CDR3 size: 13 residues. Germline CDR1 and CDR2: SGHTS and YDEGEE.